The clone carrying this T cell receptor beta chain appeared a single time. The antigen remains unidentified. The data originate from a study of PD-1 blockade in classical Hodgkin lymphoma. As for time point: cycle 4 day 1 (C4D1), after five to seven weeks of nivolumab. There was relapse after autologous stem cell transplantation in every patient, and there was variation in brentuximab vedotin exposure. Complete response, partial response or progressive disease made up the best responses. Method: immunoSEQ multiplex PCR; TCRdb's copy keeps in-frame clones and lacks some. The sample has tens of thousands of clones; roughly 89% are singletons. Study-wide findings and caveats: Baseline diversity was lower in partial responders and progressors than complete responders.

The receptor's source is a human donor with classical Hodgkin lymphoma. The source material was peripheral blood mononuclear cells (PBMCs), sampled before the fourth cycle of nivolumab.

The CDR3 DNA reads as TGTGCCAGCAGTTTAACGGGGAACACTGAAGCTTTCTTT. The encoded protein is CASSLTGNTEAFF. The rearrangement uses TRBV27 and TRBJ1-1; D remains unclear. With 2 bases removed from V and 1 base from J, the gap between germline ends came to 5 bases. Germline loops: CDR1 MNHEY, CDR2 SMNVEV (reference sequence). This CDR3 is built from 13 residues.